The 9 T cell receptor beta chains listed next were all sequenced from one sample in a study of T cells after yellow fever vaccination (dated by TCRdb to the late 2010s). This specimen's treatment or condition label, per the study, means: live attenuated yellow fever vaccine strain. Libraries were constructed by 5' RACE. The run used an Illumina HiSeq 2500. TCRdb reprocessing: public reads trimmed at Q25 with fastp, clones called with MiXCR, in-frame beta chains kept. Every entry covers one CDR3 protein and lists the most common genes and DNA from its rows. The sample includes 50,000 to 65,000 distinct CDR3 sequences, with about 6.3% observed a single time. 24% of the sample lies in the top ten. The specimen comprised CD8+ T cells not binding an NS4B(214-222) dextramer, sorted from PBMCs, sampled approximately 47 days after the first yellow fever vaccination. Reading the label with the study, this specimen's cell subset or site is: NS4B epitope dextramer-negative CD8 T cells. The source of these receptors is a man aged 18 to 29 who received the YFV17D yellow fever vaccine.

This chain uses TRBV6-2 or TRBV6-3 with TRBJ1-1; TRBD1 aligns across 8 bases. The CDR3 length is 14 residues. With V trimmed by 5 bases and J by 1 base, 3 bases remained unmatched. Germline lookup yields CDR1 MNHEY and CDR2 SVGEGT. The chain's CDR3 is CASSPGGANTEAFF. The CDR3 nucleotides read TGTGCCAGCAGTCCAGGGGGCGCGAACACTGAAGCTTTCTTT.

This clonotype was observed a few times. This chain connects TRBV5-6 to TRBJ1-5; 9 nucleotides line up with TRBD1. The V gene's germline CDR1 is SGHDT and CDR2 YYEEEE. The CDR3 is 15 residues long. With 6 bases clipped from V and 5 bases from J, the junction kept 9 bases outside the gene matches. CDR3 loop: CASTLGTGTDQPQHF. The DNA of the CDR3 is TGTGCCAGCACCTTAGGGACAGGGACGGATCAGCCCCAGCATTTT.

The gene calls are TRBV20-1 and TRBJ1-6; D perhaps matches TRBD1 (5 bases). This CDR3 has 13 amino acids. The V end was cut by 6 bases, the J end by 10 bases, with 16 bases between. CDR1 is DFQATT and CDR2 is SNEGSKA in the germline V gene (reference sequence). CDR3 loop: CSANRQGVSPLHF. CDR3 sequence (DNA): TGCAGTGCCAACCGCCAGGGTGTCTCACCCCTCCACTTT.

This clonotype appeared many times. In nucleotides, the CDR3 is TGTGCCAGCAGTTTGATTAGGGATCAGCCCCAGCATTTT. This encodes CASSLIRDQPQHF. The chain recombines TRBV28 with TRBJ1-5; D is undetermined. Germline V lookup: CDR1 MDHEN, CDR2 SYDVKM. Deletions cut 3 bases from V and 5 bases from J, with 8 bases between. The length of the CDR3 is 13 residues. Full variable domain (remainder filled in from reference TRBV28 and TRBJ1-5): DVKVTQSSRYLVKRTGEKVFLECVQDMDHENMFWYRQDPGLGLRLIYFSYDVKMKEKGDIPEGYSVSREKKERFSLILESASTNQTSMYLCASSLIRDQPQHFGDGTRLSIL.

This clonotype was recorded many times. The rearrangement uses TRBV12-3 or TRBV12-4 and TRBJ1-1; TRBD1 is a possible D gene (5 bases). CDR3 length: 16 amino acids. V shed 1 base and J shed 3 bases, with 15 bases lying between them. For the CDR3, the DNA is TGTGCCAGCAGTTTAGTCGCAGCCCCAGGGTACACTGAAGCTTTCTTT. Protein: CASSLVAAPGYTEAFF.

The chain combines TRBV20-1 with TRBJ1-1; D gene uncertain. Looked up from germline, CDR1 is DFQATT and CDR2 is SNEGSKA (reference sequence). The CDR3 length is 18 residues. Trimming shortened V by 1 base and J by 1 base, and 22 bases separated the two germline ends. In DNA, the CDR3 is TGCAGTGCTAGAGCCCGAGGGATTACTCGGTGGCCGAACACTGAAGCTTTCTTT. Residues: CSARARGITRWPNTEAFF.

At least ten counts were recorded for this clonotype. The chain has TRBV18 and TRBJ1-4; D perhaps matches TRBD1 (5 bases). CDR1 is KGHSH and CDR2 is LQKENI in the germline V gene. This CDR3 spans 16 amino acids. The V gene lost 2 bases and the J gene lost 8 bases, with 18 bases spanning the gap. CDR3 sequence reads: CASSPLRPPGGEKLFF. CDR3 in DNA: TGTGCCAGCTCACCATTACGACCGCCCGGGGGAGAAAAACTGTTTTTT. Using reference TRBV18 and TRBJ1-4 for the parts outside the CDR3, the full variable domain is NAGVMQNPRHLVRRRGQEARLRCSPMKGHSHVYWYRQLPEEGLKFMVYLQKENIIDESGMPKERFSAEFPKEGPSILRIQQVVRGDSAAYFCASSPLRPPGGEKLFFGSGTQLSVL.

The rearrangement links TRBV7-2 to TRBJ2-5; 9 nucleotides match TRBD1. J was trimmed by 0 bases and V by 2 bases; bases with no gene match: 10. From germline, CDR1 is SGHTA and CDR2 FQGNSA. The CDR3 contains 18 residues. CDR3 sequence reads: CASSLSGGTGRYQETQYF. CDR3 coding DNA: TGTGCCAGCAGCTTAAGCGGTGGGACAGGGCGATACCAAGAGACCCAGTACTTC.

On this clonotype itself: This may come from a read error, since a much larger clone is one base off. This rearrangement joins TRBV6-1 to TRBJ2-1; no reliable D call. Germline CDR1 MNHNS, CDR2 SASEGT. The CDR3 has 13 amino acids. With 4 bases removed from V and 7 bases from J, the gap between germline ends came to 11 bases. DNA for the CDR3: TGTGCCAGCAGTGCAGTAGTGGGTAATGAGCAGTTCTTC. It is translated as CASSAVVGNEQFF.